This record looks at one T cell receptor beta chain sequence and its context. What it binds is not known. The data belong to a study of shared clonotypes between healthy human individuals. Regarding the study as a whole: The study found lower generation probabilities in non-shared clonotypes than in those shared by all four donors. Depth was large, yet rarefaction showed that sorted-subset sequencing was incomplete.

The table came from immunoSEQ multiplex PCR; TCRdb's copy has only in-frame clones and leaves some out. The top ten hold 1.7% of the sample, which has some 2,100,000 clones, approximately 94% seen once. Naive CD8 cells lacked CD45RO, underwent positive selection for CCR7 and left out terminally differentiated effector memory CD45RA+ cells. What was sequenced was naive CD8+ T cells from PBMCs. This TCR was recovered from a man younger than 35 in good health. Some clones in this sample may be carry-over from other donors' samples.

CDR3 coding DNA: TGTGCCAGCAGTTTATTTATAGGGTTAGAGACCCAGTACTTC. It encodes CASSLFIGLETQYF. V is TRBV28 and J is TRBJ2-5; D is unresolved. Germline lookup yields CDR1 MDHEN and CDR2 SYDVKM. This CDR3 region has 14 residues. The V gene lost 1 base and the J gene lost 4 bases, with 10 bases spanning the gap.